This T cell receptor (beta chain) was obtained from a study of molecular identifiers for immune sequencing clone quantification. Sorted cell numbers of roughly 17,000 to 1,100,000, with 10%, 30% or 50% RNA, served as input for naive CD8 libraries. This CDR3 has 14 amino acids. Germline V gives CDR1 SGDLS, CDR2 YYNGEE. The study's findings and limits: Clones of above 20 RNA copies carried over 98% of effector molecules; in naive cells they carried under 1%.

TCRdb itself ran the PCR reads through MiXCR, one entry per CDR3 protein. The table lists under 600,000 distinct CDR3 sequences, around a fifth of them singletons. About this clonotype: The antigen is unknown. This may stem from a read error, because a much larger clone lies one nucleotide away.

This sequence was found in a human donor in good health. Some libraries in this study had Jurkat cell RNA spiked in. Sequenced sample: naive CD8+ T cells from blood, with Jurkat cell RNA spiked in. Stated subset: FACS-sorted CD8+CD4-CCR7+CD45RA+ naive T cells. This chain connects TRBV9 to TRBJ2-3; 9 nucleotides align to TRBD2. The CDR3 DNA reads TGTGCCAGCAGCGGCGGGACTAGCACAGATATGCAGTATTTT. This gives the protein CASSGGTSTDMQYF.